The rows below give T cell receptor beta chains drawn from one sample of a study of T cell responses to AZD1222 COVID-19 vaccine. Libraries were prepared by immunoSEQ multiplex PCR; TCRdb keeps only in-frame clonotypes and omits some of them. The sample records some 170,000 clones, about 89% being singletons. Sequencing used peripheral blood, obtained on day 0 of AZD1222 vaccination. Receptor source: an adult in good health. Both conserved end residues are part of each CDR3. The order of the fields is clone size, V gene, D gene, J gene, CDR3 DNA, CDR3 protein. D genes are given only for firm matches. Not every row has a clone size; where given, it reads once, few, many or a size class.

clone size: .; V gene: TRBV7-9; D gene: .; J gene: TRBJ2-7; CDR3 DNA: TGTGCCAGCAGCCCTACAGGGGTCGGAGGGGAGCAGTACTTC; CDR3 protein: CASSPTGVGGEQYF
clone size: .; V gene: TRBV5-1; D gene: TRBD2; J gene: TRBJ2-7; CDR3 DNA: TGCGCCAGCAGCTGGTTAGCGGGAGGGGAGTACGAGCAGTACTTC; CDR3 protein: CASSWLAGGEYEQYF
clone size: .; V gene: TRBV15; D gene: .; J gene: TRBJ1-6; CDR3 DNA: TGTGCCACCAGCAGACCTCCGCAGGGTGGGAATTCACCCCTCCACTTT; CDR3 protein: CATSRPPQGGNSPLHF
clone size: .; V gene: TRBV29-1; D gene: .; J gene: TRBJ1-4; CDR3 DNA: TGCAGCGTTGACCTGACAGGCTTTAATGAAAAACTGTTTTTT; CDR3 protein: CSVDLTGFNEKLFF
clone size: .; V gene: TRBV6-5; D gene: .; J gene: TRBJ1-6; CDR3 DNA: TGTGCCAGCAGACGGGAAGCGGCCGATAATTCACCCCTCCACTTT; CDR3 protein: CASRREAADNSPLHF
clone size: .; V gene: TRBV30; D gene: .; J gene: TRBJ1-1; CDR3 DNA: TGTGCCTGGAGTTTGGGAGAGGGCACTGAAGCTTTCTTT; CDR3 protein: CAWSLGEGTEAFF
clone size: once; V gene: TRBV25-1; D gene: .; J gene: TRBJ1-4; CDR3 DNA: TGTGCCAGCAGTGAATTGGGTTTCAGGGAAAAACTGTTTTTT; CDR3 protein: CASSELGFREKLFF
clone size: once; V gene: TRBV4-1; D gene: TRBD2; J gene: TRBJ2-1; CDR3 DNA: TGCGCCAGCAGCCAAGTAATAACTAGCGGCTACAATGAGCAGTTCTTC; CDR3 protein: CASSQVITSGYNEQFF
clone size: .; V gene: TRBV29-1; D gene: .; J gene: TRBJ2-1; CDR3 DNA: TGCATCATTATTCAGGGATACAATGAGCAGTTCTTC; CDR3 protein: CIIIQGYNEQFF
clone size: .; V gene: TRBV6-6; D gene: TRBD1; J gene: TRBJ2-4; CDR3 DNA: TGTGCCAGCAGTCAGATGGGACAGGGGCTAGTCAAAAACATTCAGTACTTC; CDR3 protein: CASSQMGQGLVKNIQYF
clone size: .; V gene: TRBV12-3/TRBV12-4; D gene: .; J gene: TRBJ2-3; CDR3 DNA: TGTGCCAGCAGTTTTCGGGGAGATACGCAGTATTTT; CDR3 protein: CASSFRGDTQYF
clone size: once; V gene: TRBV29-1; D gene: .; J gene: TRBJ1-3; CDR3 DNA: TGCAGCGTTACACACGGGGCCTCTGGAAACACCATATATTTT; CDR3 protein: CSVTHGASGNTIYF
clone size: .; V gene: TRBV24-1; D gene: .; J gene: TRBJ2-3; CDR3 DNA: TGTGCCACCAGTGATGCCGGGATTCCCACAGATACGCAGTATTTT; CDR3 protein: CATSDAGIPTDTQYF
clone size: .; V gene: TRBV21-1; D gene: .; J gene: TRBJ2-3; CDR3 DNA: TGTGCCAGCAGCAAAGATACGCAGTATTTT; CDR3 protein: CASSKDTQYF
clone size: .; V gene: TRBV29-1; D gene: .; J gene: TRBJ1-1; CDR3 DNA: TGCAGCGTGGCCCGGGCCGAAATGGGCACTGAAGCTTTCTTT; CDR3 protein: CSVARAEMGTEAFF
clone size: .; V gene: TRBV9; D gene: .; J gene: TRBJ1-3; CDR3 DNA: TGTGCCAGCAGCGTAGGGACGGTCAACTCTGGAAACACCATATATTTT; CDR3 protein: CASSVGTVNSGNTIYF
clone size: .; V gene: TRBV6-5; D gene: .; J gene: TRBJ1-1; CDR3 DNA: TGTGCCAGCAGTTACGGCACTGAAGCTTTCTTT; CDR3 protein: CASSYGTEAFF
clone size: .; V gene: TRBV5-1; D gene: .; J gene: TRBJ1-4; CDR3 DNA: TGCGCCAGCAGGAAGGTTAATGAAAAACTGTTTTTT; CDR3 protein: CASRKVNEKLFF
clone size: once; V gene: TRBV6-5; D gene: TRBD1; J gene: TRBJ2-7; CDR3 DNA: TGTGCCAGCAGAAACCGGGACAGCTCCTACGAGCAGTACTTC; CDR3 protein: CASRNRDSSYEQYF
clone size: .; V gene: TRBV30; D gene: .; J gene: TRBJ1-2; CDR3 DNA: TGTGCCTGGAGTGTACGAGGTGGGGCCTACACCTTC; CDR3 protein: CAWSVRGGAYTF
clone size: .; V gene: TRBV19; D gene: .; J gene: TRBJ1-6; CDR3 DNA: TGTGCCAGTAGTCCCGGGACATATGATTCACCCCTCCACTTT; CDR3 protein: CASSPGTYDSPLHF
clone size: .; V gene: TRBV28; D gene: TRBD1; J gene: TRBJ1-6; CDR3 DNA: TGTGCCAGCAGTAACCAGGGGGCTTTTGATTCACCCCTCCACTTT; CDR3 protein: CASSNQGAFDSPLHF